These 19 T cell receptor beta chains came from one sample sequenced in a study of blood T cell dynamics during melanoma immunotherapy. Regarding time point: pre-treatment baseline. The data were produced by immunoSEQ multiplex PCR, yet TCRdb's version contains in-frame clones alone and is incomplete. The sample holds 14,000 or so clones, 80% to 90% seen once. The sample was blood, taken from a patient treated with checkpoint blockade. These receptors were obtained from a human donor with melanoma.

J is TRBJ1-6 and V is TRBV19, with TRBD1 matching 9 bases. V was clipped by 7 bases and J by 4 bases; unmatched bases: 5. CDR1 LNHDA and CDR2 SQIVND come from the germline V gene (reference sequence). The CDR3 totals 15 residues. The CDR3 region is CASNDRGIYNSPLHF. The CDR3, as DNA: TGTGCCAGTAATGACAGGGGGATTTATAATTCACCCCTCCACTTT.

The chain combines TRBV11-3 with TRBJ2-3, with 8 bases matching TRBD2. The CDR3 has 15 residues. CDR1 is SGHNT and CDR2 is YENEEA in the germline V gene. V shed 1 base, J shed 6 bases, and the junction held 6 bases outside the gene matches. CDR3 residues: CASSLAGGARDTQYF. The CDR3 coding sequence is TGTGCCAGCAGCTTAGCCGGGGGGGCCCGGGATACGCAGTATTTT.

The J gene is TRBJ1-2, the V gene TRBV19; D might be TRBD1 (6 bases). The CDR3 totals 13 residues. Germline V CDR1 and CDR2: LNHDA, SQIVND (reference sequence). Deletions cut 6 bases from V and 2 bases from J, with 10 bases between. The chain's CDR3 is CASRRQENYGYTF. Here the CDR3 DNA reads TGTGCCAGTAGAAGACAGGAGAACTATGGCTACACCTTC.

The J gene is TRBJ2-2, the V gene TRBV7-2; D remains ambiguous. V lost 0 bases, J lost 4 bases, and 12 bases lay in between. CDR3 length equals 16 residues. The germline V gene encodes CDR1 SGHTA and CDR2 FQGNSA. In DNA, the CDR3 is TGTGCCAGCAGCTTAGCTCTACGGTGGGGCACCGGGGAGCTGTTTTTT. It specifies CASSLALRWGTGELFF.

CDR3 sequence reads: CASSTGIYSGANVLTF. Here the CDR3 DNA reads TGTGCCAGTAGTACGGGGATTTACTCTGGGGCCAACGTCCTGACTTTC. V gene TRBV19 combines with J gene TRBJ2-6; the D gene is possibly TRBD2 (5 bases). Germline CDR1 reads LNHDA; CDR2 reads SQIVND (reference sequence). CDR3 size: 16 residues. V lost 4 bases and J lost 0, with 10 bases in between.

The chain uses TRBV5-1 and TRBJ2-6; TRBD1 aligns across 9 bases. The V segment lost 4 bases and the J segment 0 bases; nucleotides outside the gene matches: 5. The CDR3 is 17 amino acids. In germline, CDR1 is SGHRS, CDR2 YFSETQ. CDR3 in amino acids: CASSATGGSSGANVLTF. CDR3 sequence (DNA): TGCGCCAGCAGCGCGACAGGGGGTAGCTCTGGGGCCAACGTCCTGACTTTC.

V gene TRBV11-2 combines with J gene TRBJ2-2; possible D gene TRBD1, 5 bases. Germline CDR1 SGHAT, CDR2 FQNNGV. V gave up 5 bases and J gave up 6 bases, with 13 bases separating them. The CDR3 totals 14 residues. CDR3 coding DNA: TGTGCCAGCAGCCGTGACAGTCTGGCCGGGGAGCTGTTTTTT. Translation: CASSRDSLAGELFF.

The gene calls are TRBV4-1 and TRBJ2-3; no reliable D call. The length of the CDR3 is 15 residues. Deletions cut 0 bases from V and 2 bases from J, with 9 bases between. The V gene's germline CDR1 is MGHRA and CDR2 YSYEKL. CDR3 sequence: CASSQDQATTDTQYF. CDR3 in DNA: TGCGCCAGCAGCCAAGATCAAGCCACCACAGATACGCAGTATTTT.

The chain links TRBV5-4 to TRBJ1-2; D unclear. The germline V gene has CDR1 SGHNT and CDR2 YYREEE (reference sequence). V lost 1 base, J lost 4 bases, and 8 bases lay in between. The CDR3 has 13 amino acids. CDR3 loop: CASSLNRAYGYTF. The DNA of the CDR3 is TGTGCCAGCAGCTTGAATCGTGCCTATGGCTACACCTTC.

The V gene is TRBV5-1, the J gene TRBJ1-4; 7 nucleotides line up with TRBD1. The trim removed 4 bases at V and 5 bases at J, leaving 5 bases unmatched. The CDR3 length is 14 residues. Germline-derived CDR1 and CDR2 are SGHRS and YFSETQ. The CDR3 DNA follows: TGCGCCAGCAGCCCGGGACAGCTCAATGAAAAACTGTTTTTT. Translated: CASSPGQLNEKLFF.

The chain couples TRBV5-8 to TRBJ1-5; 9 nucleotides agree with TRBD1. Germline CDR1 is SGHTS and CDR2 is YDEGEE. Unmatched junction bases numbered 11, after V lost 4 bases and J lost 0 bases. This CDR3 has 18 amino acids. The CDR3 loop reads CASSPSPGTGISNQPQHF. The CDR3 DNA reads as TGTGCCAGCAGCCCAAGTCCCGGGACAGGGATTAGCAATCAGCCCCAGCATTTT.

The chain uses TRBV28 and TRBJ2-3; D not certain. CDR1 is MDHEN and CDR2 is SYDVKM in the germline V gene. Trimming took off 6 bases at V and 0 bases at J, with 7 bases between the two ends. This CDR3 has 13 residues. CDR3 DNA: TGTGCCAGCAGCCCGCCTAGCACAGATACGCAGTATTTT. Translating gives CASSPPSTDTQYF.

The CDR3 coding sequence is TGTGCCAGCAGCCCACAGGGTCTGACTTCTGGAAACACCATATATTTT. Its protein product is CASSPQGLTSGNTIYF. The chain has TRBV11-2 and TRBJ1-3, with D maybe TRBD1 (6 bases). Deletions cut 5 bases from V and 1 base from J, with 15 bases between. The germline V gene has CDR1 SGHAT and CDR2 FQNNGV. The CDR3 is made up of 16 amino acids.

CDR3 amino acids: CASSDRGAVKQYF. The CDR3 bases are TGTGCCAGCAGTGACCGGGGGGCAGTAAAGCAGTACTTC. This chain uses TRBV6-1 with TRBJ2-7, with D possibly being TRBD2 (7 bases). V was trimmed by 3 bases and J by 8 bases, leaving 14 bases between them. CDR1 is MNHNS and CDR2 is SASEGT in the germline V gene. CDR3 length: 13 amino acids.

J is TRBJ1-1 and V is TRBV7-6, with D possibly being TRBD1 (5 bases). Germline assignment: CDR1 SGHVS and CDR2 FNYEAQ. The CDR3 has 15 amino acids. Trimming took 5 bases from V and 1 from J, leaving 14 bases between them. The chain's CDR3 is CASSPPDGANTEAFF. In DNA form, the CDR3 reads TGTGCCAGCAGCCCGCCGGATGGGGCGAACACTGAAGCTTTCTTT.

The chain recombines TRBV6-5 with TRBJ2-3, with 8 nucleotides matching TRBD2. This CDR3 contains 12 residues. Germline CDR1 MNHEY, CDR2 SVGAGI. With 10 bases clipped from V and 1 base from J, the junction kept 1 base outside the gene matches. The CDR3 DNA sequence: TGTGCCATCGGGGGGGGCACAGATACGCAGTATTTT. Its translation: CAIGGGTDTQYF.

V usage is TRBV18 and J usage is TRBJ2-3, with 8 bases lining up with TRBD2. After removal of 5 bases from V and 5 bases from J, the junction contained 9 bases not matched to a gene. CDR3 length: 15 residues. Germline CDR1 KGHSH, CDR2 LQKENI. In DNA, the CDR3 is TGTGCCAGCTCATCCTTCGGGGGGGCGGAAGATACGCAGTATTTT. Protein: CASSSFGGAEDTQYF.

The J gene is TRBJ2-6, the V gene TRBV18, with a possible D match to TRBD1 (5 bases). Trimming cost V 3 bases and J 2 bases, with 11 bases left between them. The CDR3 sequence is 16 residues long. Germline loops: CDR1 KGHSH, CDR2 LQKENI. CDR3 protein: CASSPRSGTGANVLTF. The CDR3 DNA reads TGTGCCAGCTCACCGCGATCAGGGACTGGGGCCAACGTCCTGACTTTC.

The chain recombines TRBV4-1 with TRBJ2-4; no firm D call. Germline CDR1 MGHRA, CDR2 YSYEKL. The CDR3 totals 15 residues. Deletions cut 1 base from V and 0 bases from J, with 7 bases between. The DNA for the CDR3 is TGCGCCAGCAGCCAAGGGGCGCTAGCCAAAAACATTCAGTACTTC. This gives the protein CASSQGALAKNIQYF.